This TCR beta chain originates from a study of beta chain features in type 1 diabetes listed by TCRdb under 2018. Notes on the research overall: Patients and healthy donors did not differ in mean age, gender distribution, total cell number or subset yield. A total of roughly 100 million sorted cells were examined across all samples, and a strong correlation was observed between cell number per subset and RNA yield. In the study, recently diagnosed type 1 diabetes patients and matched healthy donors were compared on the TCRB repertoires of their sorted circulating CD4+ T cell subsets. Naive and central memory subsets were obtained from all 30 or so donors, but regulatory and stem cell-like memory subsets were isolated from only 8 patients and roughly 8 healthy donors.

Each donor gave one peripheral blood draw, about 110 mL on average, collected into heparinised tubes. A BD FACSAria II and a panel including CD45RO, CCR7, CD25, CD127, CD95 and CD27 were used to sort naive, central memory, regulatory and stem cell-like memory CD4+ T cells. Purity was above 98% for every sorted population. PBMCs were isolated right away by Lymphoprep density gradient centrifugation and were stained directly, without culture. To minimize batch effects, samples were stained and sorted in pairs, one healthy donor with one patient per experiment. Concerning this clone itself: Its antigen is still unknown. Base qualities are not at hand, and no much larger clone is one base apart.

In the germline V gene, CDR1 corresponds to LGHNA and CDR2 to YSLEER. V was cut back by 0 bases and J by 0 bases, leaving a gap of 9 bases between them. Inclusive of the bounding cysteine and phenylalanine, the CDR3 is 16 residues long. The kept DNA is CDR3 alone, 48 bases in frame from the first base. Points the paper makes about the study in general: Only small numbers of individuals were included in the HLA sub-analyses, which left unresolved whether HLA type had any influence on TCRB rearrangement. Patients with type 1 diabetes made fewer insertions and deleted more nucleotides at VDJ recombination sites, implying thymic rearrangement abnormalities. Naive, central memory and regulatory TCRB repertoires appeared more similar among patients than among healthy donors. A moderate but significant shortening of TCRB CDR3 length was observed in type 1 diabetes patients in all four CD4+ subsets. Because cDNA was sequenced instead of genomic DNA, highly expressing activated cells could be over-represented, though the groups showed no difference in activation or CD3 levels. Shorter templates might be favored by PCR, yet because patient and control samples were amplified and corrected together, any such skew would affect both groups equally.

The entire amount of isolated RNA was reverse transcribed using the High Capacity cDNA Reverse Transcription Kit, so the sequenced TCRB transcripts were expressed ones. Deep immunoSEQ sequencing was applied to naive, central memory and regulatory T cell samples, giving an average of about 3.57 million total reads per sample. After sorted cells were lysed in RLT buffer, RNA was extracted with DNase-treated RNeasy Micro or Mini kits, with the choice depending on cell number. Each cell subset was processed on its own to prevent cross-contamination, while patient and healthy donor samples were processed together. TCRB sequences were amplified from cDNA with the immunoSEQ multiplex PCR, producing 87-bp fragments spanning the CDR3 region. The amplicons were sequenced using the Illumina HiSeq platform. As for how the authors treated the data: Synthetic template baselines were used to correct PCR bias computationally, reads within Hamming distance 2 were collapsed, and singletons that could not be merged were discarded. Reads were aligned to IMGT to assign V, D and J genes, CDR3 length, and insertions or deletions at six rearrangement sites. Within each subset, clonotype counts were normalized to sorted cell number, after which true diversity and Gini coefficients were computed with the tcR R package. The overlap coefficient, calculated on TCRB nucleotide sequences, was used to quantify repertoire sharing. As a proxy for the pre-selection repertoire, out-of-frame TCRB sequences from naive cells were analyzed. Sourced from immuneACCESS, this table was stored by TCRdb with only in-frame sequences that have V and J called. A share of the clones is absent; for the studies checked, an unresolved V gene accounts for under half, and the remainder has no known explanation. V and J calls and clone size come straight from that table; D and trimming were deduced from the DNA. The sample table contains about 900,000 clones; only one count was recorded for about a sixth of them. The leading ten clones occupy around 0.02% of the sample.

The sequence was obtained from a young woman in good health. Sequencing input: naive CD4+ T cells from blood. This specimen's cell subset or site label, per the study, means: true naive CD4+ T cells. The receptor chain draws on TRBV4-3 and TRBJ2-1, with no D gene named confidently. The CDR3 is CASSQEWRSSYNEQFF. At the DNA level, the sequence is TGCGCCAGCAGCCAAGAATGGCGTAGCTCCTACAATGAGCAGTTCTTC.